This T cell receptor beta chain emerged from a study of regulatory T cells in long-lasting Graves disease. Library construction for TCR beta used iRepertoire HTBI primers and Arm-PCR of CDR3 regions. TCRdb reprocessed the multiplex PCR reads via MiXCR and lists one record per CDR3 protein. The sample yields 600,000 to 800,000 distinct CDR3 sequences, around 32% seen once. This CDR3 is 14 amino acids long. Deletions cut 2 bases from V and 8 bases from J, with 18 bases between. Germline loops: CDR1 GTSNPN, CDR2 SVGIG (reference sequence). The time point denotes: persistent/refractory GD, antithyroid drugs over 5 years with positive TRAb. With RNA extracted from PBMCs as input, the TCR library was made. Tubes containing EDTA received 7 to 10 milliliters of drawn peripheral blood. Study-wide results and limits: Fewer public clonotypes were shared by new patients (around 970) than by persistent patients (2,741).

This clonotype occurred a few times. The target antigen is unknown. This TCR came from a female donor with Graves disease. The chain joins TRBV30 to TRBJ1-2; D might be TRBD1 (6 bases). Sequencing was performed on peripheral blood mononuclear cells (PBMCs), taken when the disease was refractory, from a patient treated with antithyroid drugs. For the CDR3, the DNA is TGTGCCTGGAGTACCCGGGGGGGCGCGTCGGGCTACACCTTC. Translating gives CAWSTRGGASGYTF. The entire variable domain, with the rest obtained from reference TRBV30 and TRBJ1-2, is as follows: SQTIHQWPATLVQPVGSPLSLECTVEGTSNPNLYWYRQAAGRGLQLLFYSVGIGQISSEVPQNLSASRPQDRQFILSSKKLLLSDSGFYLCAWSTRGGASGYTFGSGTRLTVV.